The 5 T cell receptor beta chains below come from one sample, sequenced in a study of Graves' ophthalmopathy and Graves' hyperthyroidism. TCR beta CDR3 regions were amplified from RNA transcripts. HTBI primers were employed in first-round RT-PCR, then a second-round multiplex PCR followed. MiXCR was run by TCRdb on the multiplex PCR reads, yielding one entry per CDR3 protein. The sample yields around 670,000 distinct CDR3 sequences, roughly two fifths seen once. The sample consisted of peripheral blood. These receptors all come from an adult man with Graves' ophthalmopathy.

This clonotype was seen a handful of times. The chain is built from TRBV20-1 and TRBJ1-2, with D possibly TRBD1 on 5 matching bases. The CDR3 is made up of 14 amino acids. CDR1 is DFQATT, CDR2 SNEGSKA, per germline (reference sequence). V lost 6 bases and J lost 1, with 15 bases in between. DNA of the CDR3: TGCAGTGCCCCTGGGGGGAACGATAACTATGGCTACACCTTC. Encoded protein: CSAPGGNDNYGYTF.

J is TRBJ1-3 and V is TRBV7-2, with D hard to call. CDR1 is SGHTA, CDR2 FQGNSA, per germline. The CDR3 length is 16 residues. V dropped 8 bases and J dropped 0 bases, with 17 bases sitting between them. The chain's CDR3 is CASESRGSVSGNTIYF. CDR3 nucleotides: TGTGCCAGCGAGAGTCGGGGATCCGTCTCTGGAAACACCATATATTTT.

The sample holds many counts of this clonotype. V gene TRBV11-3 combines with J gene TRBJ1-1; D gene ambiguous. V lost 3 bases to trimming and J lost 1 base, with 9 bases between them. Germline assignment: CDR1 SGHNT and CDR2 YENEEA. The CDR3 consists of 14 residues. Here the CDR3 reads CASSLFLKNTEAFF. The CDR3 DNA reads TGTGCCAGCAGCTTGTTCTTGAAGAACACTGAAGCTTTCTTT.

CDR3 nucleotides: TGTGCCAGCAGCCAGGGACAGGGAACACCCCTCCACTTT. Translating gives CASSQGQGTPLHF. V gene TRBV5-8 combines with J gene TRBJ1-6; 9 bases map to TRBD1. Germline V gives CDR1 SGHTS, CDR2 YDEGEE. The CDR3 has 13 amino acids. V lost 4 bases and J lost 11; bases outside the gene matches: 4.

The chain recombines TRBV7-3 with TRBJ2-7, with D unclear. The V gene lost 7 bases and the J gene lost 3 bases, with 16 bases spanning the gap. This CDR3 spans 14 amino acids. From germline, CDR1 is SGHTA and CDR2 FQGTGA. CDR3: CASTRNPQFYEQYF. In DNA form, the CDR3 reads TGTGCCAGCACCCGAAACCCCCAATTCTACGAGCAGTACTTC.